A selection of T cell receptor beta chains follows, all from one sample in a study of cytomegalovirus exposure and HLA in healthy donors. The protocol was immunoSEQ multiplex PCR, while the TCRdb copy is restricted to in-frame clones and leaves out a portion. The sample holds tens of thousands of clones, about 93% seen once. Sequenced: PBMCs. These receptors were obtained from a woman in her 30s in good health and CMV-seropositive. The CDR3 runs from the conserved cysteine through the conserved F or W.

V gene: TRBV7-2
CDR3 protein: CASSYTGTGYEQYF

V gene: TRBV7-2
CDR3 protein: CASSLQGVKMAQHF

V gene: TRBV7-9
CDR3 protein: CASSFGLAGGETQYF

V gene: TRBV6-5
CDR3 protein: CASRQGLKKPYGYTF

V gene: TRBV30
CDR3 protein: CAWSHGTGRETQYF

V gene: TRBV15
CDR3 protein: CATSRGGTGGLRNEQFF

V gene: TRBV7-9
CDR3 protein: CASSSTSGPYEQYF

V gene: TRBV12-5
CDR3 protein: CASGFSLGTGNTEAFF

V gene: TRBV5-6
CDR3 protein: CASSLTVQWEQYF

V gene: TRBV4-1
CDR3 protein: CASSQEKAGDHYNEQFF

V gene: TRBV6-4
CDR3 protein: CASSDTPLAGSYNEQFF

V gene: TRBV19
CDR3 protein: CASSTRTSGEQFF

V gene: TRBV28
CDR3 protein: CASRESGNTIYF

V gene: TRBV12-2
CDR3 protein: CASRRTGGPHEQYF

V gene: TRBV6-4
CDR3 protein: CASSLAGGYEQYF

V gene: TRBV19
CDR3 protein: CASSTRGLAGGSDTQYF